The sequence of this TCR beta chain was determined in a study of T cells in Graves' hyperthyroidism and ophthalmopathy (dated by TCRdb to the late 2010s). General notes on the study: Peripheral blood samples were taken at the time of initial diagnosis, prior to any treatment. A discovery cohort of around 98 patients, approximately 45 with Graves' ophthalmopathy and about 58 with stable Graves' hyperthyroidism, was used to find distinguishing TCR V-J signatures. Whether ophthalmopathy could be predicted prospectively was tested in an independent validation cohort made up of about 20 hyperthyroidism patients plus 17 patients who later progressed to ophthalmopathy. The 95 to 100 discovery patients were randomly split 7:3 into training and test sets. Thyroid tissue and blood T-cell repertoires from over 5 Graves' hyperthyroidism patients were also compared in the study. Once sampling was done, hyperthyroidism patients were given methimazole at a starting dose of 30 mg daily, whereas ophthalmopathy patients were given high-dose intravenous methylprednisolone. According to the paper, TCR Vbeta CDR3 sequencing was carried out on 120 to 150 peripheral blood samples, which came from 40 to 45 ophthalmopathy, under 85 hyperthyroidism and some 17 progressor patients. The research as a whole found: Most expanded thyroid clonotypes (frequency above 0.001) were also detected in blood, suggesting blood repertoires may reflect thyroid immune responses. No statistical method was used to fix the sample size in advance, and group allocation was not hidden from the investigators. In validation, the model predicted progression to ophthalmopathy with over 60% sensitivity and approximately 72% specificity, a median of about 6.7 months before onset. Ophthalmopathy was separated from stable hyperthyroidism by a 13 V-J signature model, with just over 85% sensitivity and 81% to 82% specificity obtained in cross-validation and 80%/75% obtained in testing.

This clonotype was seen ten or more times. Its recognized antigen is unknown. No much larger clone is present one base from it, and per-base qualities are unavailable. Graves' hyperthyroidism was defined as stable when no progression to ophthalmopathy occurred over 18 months of follow-up. Hyperthyroidism patients were aged 18 to 65 years and newly diagnosed, with disease duration of less than 2 months. Exclusion was applied to patients with uncontrolled infections, other autoimmune diseases, pregnancy or lactation. Diagnoses relied on clinical symptoms, serum thyroxine and TRAb, thyroid ultrasound and orbital computed tomography. Ficoll-Paque density gradient centrifugation was used to isolate PBMCs from 9.5 to 10 ml of fresh peripheral blood. Trizol reagent was used to extract total RNA, and RNA quality was then checked on an Agilent 2100 Bioanalyzer. The TCR beta CDR3 regions were amplified from the RNA transcripts. A first-round RT-PCR of the TCR CDR3 used the HTBI primer set with the Qiagen OneStep RT-PCR kit. Libraries were constructed in a second round of multiplex PCR, after which size selection and purification were carried out. The libraries were sequenced on an Illumina HiSeq2000 using paired-end 100 bp reads. The study's own analysis went as follows. SOAPnuke was used to process the raw data, throwing out any read that contained adapters or uncalled bases, had a mean Phred below 15, or lacked an exact constant-primer or identifier match. COPE v1.2.5 was used to merge the high-quality paired reads, and each unique nucleotide sequence was defined as a clonotype. Clonotypes were aligned to IMGT TRBV, TRBD and TRBJ reference segments using MiTCR v1.1. Analysis was restricted to V-J combinations with a frequency above 0.0001, which covered about 99% of repertoires. The TCS score was defined as F50 (clonal expansion) divided by E x V (chaos), with BLOSUM62-based TCRdist calculated between CDR3 peptides within each V-J. Welch's t-statistics and random forest reduced fewer than 550 V-J features to roughly 13, which were used in a naive Bayes classifier (R e1071). TCRdb reprocessing: public reads trimmed at Q25 with fastp, clones called with MiXCR, in-frame beta chains kept. Rows are combined by CDR3 protein, so each entry shows the most common genes and DNA. Clone size and V and J calls follow TCRdb, not the original study. The sample includes around 340,000 distinct CDR3 sequences, with approximately 13% observed a single time. About 22% of the sample comes from the top ten.

The clonotype originates from a woman under 40 with Graves' hyperthyroidism. Sequencing used blood.

The nucleotide sequence reads TGTGCCAGCAGCCCCGACCATCGTAGCGGGAGCGGACAGTTCTTC. Its protein reads: CASSPDHRSGSGQFF. Recombination joined TRBV7-9 with TRBJ2-1, and 9 junction bases match TRBD2. The germline V gene (reference sequence) specifies SEHNR as CDR1 and FQNEAQ as CDR2. Germline trimming amounts to 5 bases on V and 13 bases on J, with 15 as the count of junction bases outside the gene matches. From the cysteine up to the phenylalanine, the CDR3 has a length of 15 residues. Only CDR3 DNA remains: 45 bases, in frame from the first base.